Listed below are T cell receptor beta chains from one sample, sequenced in a study of blood T cell repertoires in COVID-19. Data came from immunoSEQ multiplex PCR; TCRdb stores just in-frame clones and leaves some out. This sample carries 150,000 or so clones, 80% to 90% of them seen once, and the ten largest clones take roughly an eighth. Sequencing was carried out using peripheral blood. The receptors here all came from a man younger than 30 with COVID-19, enrolled during active disease. CDR3s include the opening cysteine and the closing phenylalanine or tryptophan. A D gene is named only where the DNA matches it firmly. Clone size is not always given. Where it is, it says once, few, many or a class for expanded clones.

V: TRBV30
D: NA
size: NA
J: TRBJ2-1
DNA: TGTGCCTGGAGTGGGACTTACAATGAGCAGTTCTTC
CDR3: CAWSGTYNEQFF

V: TRBV19
D: NA
size: NA
J: TRBJ2-7
DNA: TGTGCCAGTAGTAGTGGTTTTAGCTCCTACGAGCAGTACTTC
CDR3: CASSSGFSSYEQYF

V: TRBV19
D: TRBD1
size: NA
J: TRBJ1-5
DNA: TGTGCCAGCCGGGACAGGGGGCGCCCGGGACAGCCCCAGCATTTT
CDR3: CASRDRGRPGQPQHF

V: TRBV6-5
D: NA
size: NA
J: TRBJ2-7
DNA: TGTGCCAGCAGCACCGGGATGAACTCCTACGAGCAGTACTTC
CDR3: CASSTGMNSYEQYF

V: TRBV15
D: TRBD1
size: NA
J: TRBJ1-4
DNA: TGTGCCACCAGCACCCGGACAGGAAGAGGTGAAAAACTGTTTTTT
CDR3: CATSTRTGRGEKLFF

V: TRBV27
D: TRBD2
size: NA
J: TRBJ2-1
DNA: TGTGCCAGCAGGCGCGCGGGAGCAGGGAATGAGCAGTTCTTC
CDR3: CASRRAGAGNEQFF

V: TRBV7-8
D: NA
size: NA
J: TRBJ2-5
DNA: TGTGCCAGCAGCTTGGGGGGGGGCGTAGAGACCCAGTACTTC
CDR3: CASSLGGGVETQYF

V: TRBV4-3
D: NA
size: NA
J: TRBJ2-7
DNA: TGCGCCAGCAGCCAAGATCTCCAGGGGGGCTACGAGCAGTACTTC
CDR3: CASSQDLQGGYEQYF

V: TRBV2
D: TRBD1
size: NA
J: TRBJ2-6
DNA: TGTGCCAGCAGTGAAGCGGGGACAGGGGGCGCCGACTCTGGGGCCAACGTCCTGACTTTC
CDR3: CASSEAGTGGADSGANVLTF

V: TRBV19
D: NA
size: NA
J: TRBJ2-7
DNA: TGTGCCAGTAGCTCCAGACAATCCTTCTCCTACGAGCAGTACTTC
CDR3: CASSSRQSFSYEQYF

V: TRBV7-8
D: NA
size: NA
J: TRBJ1-1
DNA: TGTGCCAGCAGCTTAGGGGGCGCGAACACTGAAGCTTTCTTT
CDR3: CASSLGGANTEAFF

V: TRBV4-1
D: TRBD2
size: NA
J: TRBJ2-5
DNA: TGCGCCAGCAGCCAAGTCCACGGGGGGGAAGAGACCCAGTACTTC
CDR3: CASSQVHGGEETQYF

V: TRBV7-3
D: TRBD1
size: few
J: TRBJ1-5
DNA: TGTGCCAGCAGCTTAACAGGGGGCGAGCCCCAGCATTTT
CDR3: CASSLTGGEPQHF

V: TRBV2
D: TRBD2
size: NA
J: TRBJ2-7
DNA: TGTGCCAGCAGTGAAGCGCTTGTAGCGGGAGGGTACGAGCAGTACTTC
CDR3: CASSEALVAGGYEQYF

V: TRBV6-4
D: NA
size: NA
J: TRBJ1-5
DNA: TGTGCCAGCAGTGAAGCGAGGAGGGATCAGCCCCAGCATTTT
CDR3: CASSEARRDQPQHF

V: TRBV29-1
D: TRBD2
size: once
J: TRBJ2-1
DNA: TGCAGCGTGGCCGGCCTAGCGGGGACCAATGAGCAGTTCTTC
CDR3: CSVAGLAGTNEQFF

V: TRBV4-3
D: NA
size: NA
J: TRBJ2-3
DNA: TGCGCCAGCAGCCGTACTAGCACAGATACGCAGTATTTT
CDR3: CASSRTSTDTQYF

V: TRBV6-5
D: NA
size: once
J: TRBJ1-6
DNA: TGTGCCAGCAAGCCAGGGAAGGCTTCACCCCTCCACTTT
CDR3: CASKPGKASPLHF

V: TRBV9
D: NA
size: NA
J: TRBJ2-7
DNA: TGTGCCAGCAGCGTAGTTTCCAGTGGTTACGAGCAGTACTTC
CDR3: CASSVVSSGYEQYF

V: TRBV19
D: NA
size: NA
J: TRBJ1-1
DNA: TGTGCCAGTAGTATCCGCGAGAACACTGAAGCTTTCTTT
CDR3: CASSIRENTEAFF

V: TRBV19
D: TRBD1
size: NA
J: TRBJ1-2
DNA: TGTGCCAGTAGCTTCCTGGACAGGCTCTATGGCTACACCTTC
CDR3: CASSFLDRLYGYTF

V: TRBV5-1
D: NA
size: once
J: TRBJ1-1
DNA: TGCGCCAGCATCCCAGGTAATGACCTATTGACTGAAGCTTTCTTT
CDR3: CASIPGNDLLTEAFF